The rows below give T cell receptor beta chains drawn from one sample of a study of glioma-infiltrating T cells after dendritic cell vaccination. The table came from immunoSEQ multiplex PCR; TCRdb's copy has only in-frame clones and leaves some out. Of about 92,000 clones in the sample, 85% to 90% were seen once. The source material was blood, sampled before dendritic cell vaccination. These receptors were taken from a human donor with glioblastoma. Both conserved end residues are part of each CDR3. The D gene is left open where the match is weak. Where a row states a size, it is once, few, many or the class of an expanded clone; other rows omit it.

clone_size: .; j_call: TRBJ1-2; d_call: .; v_call: TRBV25-1; cdr3_nt: TGTGCCAGCAGTCTTGCGGGAAGCCTGGGTCCGTATGGCTACACCTTC; cdr3_aa: CASSLAGSLGPYGYTF
clone_size: .; j_call: TRBJ2-5; d_call: .; v_call: TRBV5-1; cdr3_nt: TGCGCCAGCAGCCCTGGACCCAGCGGGACCCAGTACTTC; cdr3_aa: CASSPGPSGTQYF
clone_size: .; j_call: TRBJ1-4; d_call: .; v_call: TRBV28; cdr3_nt: TGTGCCAGCAGCTCCCGGACAGTTACTAATGAAAAACTGTTTTTT; cdr3_aa: CASSSRTVTNEKLFF
clone_size: .; j_call: TRBJ2-3; d_call: TRBD1; v_call: TRBV9; cdr3_nt: TGTGCCAGCACCTCTCAGGGGGTGAGCACAGATACGCAGTATTTT; cdr3_aa: CASTSQGVSTDTQYF
clone_size: .; j_call: TRBJ1-1; d_call: .; v_call: TRBV9; cdr3_nt: TGTGCCAGCAGCCCAAGGACAGCGAACACTGAAGCTTTCTTT; cdr3_aa: CASSPRTANTEAFF
clone_size: .; j_call: TRBJ1-2; d_call: .; v_call: TRBV28; cdr3_nt: TGTGCCATCCAACCGGGGGAGAGCTATGGCTACACCTTC; cdr3_aa: CAIQPGESYGYTF
clone_size: .; j_call: TRBJ2-3; d_call: .; v_call: TRBV11-3; cdr3_nt: TGTGCCAGCAGCCCGCGGGGGACAACAGATACGCAGTATTTT; cdr3_aa: CASSPRGTTDTQYF
clone_size: .; j_call: TRBJ1-6; d_call: .; v_call: TRBV7-3; cdr3_nt: TGTGCCAGCAGCCAGACAGGTTATAATTCACCCCTCCACTTT; cdr3_aa: CASSQTGYNSPLHF
clone_size: few; j_call: TRBJ1-5; d_call: .; v_call: TRBV2; cdr3_nt: TGTGCCAGCAGTGACAGGCGGGCCGGCAATCAGCCCCAGCATTTT; cdr3_aa: CASSDRRAGNQPQHF
clone_size: .; j_call: TRBJ2-7; d_call: TRBD1; v_call: TRBV25-1; cdr3_nt: TGTGCCAGCAGTGAAATACCAGGACAGGAGCTCTCCTACGAGCAGTACTTC; cdr3_aa: CASSEIPGQELSYEQYF
clone_size: .; j_call: TRBJ1-1; d_call: .; v_call: TRBV6-5; cdr3_nt: TGTGCCAGCAGTTATAGTCCCTTCGGAGGGGACACTGAAGCTTTCTTT; cdr3_aa: CASSYSPFGGDTEAFF
clone_size: .; j_call: TRBJ2-7; d_call: TRBD1; v_call: TRBV19; cdr3_nt: TGTGCCAGTAGTACCGGGACAGGGTCCCACGAGCAGTACTTC; cdr3_aa: CASSTGTGSHEQYF
clone_size: few; j_call: TRBJ2-1; d_call: .; v_call: TRBV27; cdr3_nt: TGTGCCAGCAGTTTTACAACAGGCTACAATGAGCAGTTCTTC; cdr3_aa: CASSFTTGYNEQFF
clone_size: .; j_call: TRBJ2-7; d_call: .; v_call: TRBV4-2; cdr3_nt: TGTGCCAGCAGCCAAGATCGGACTCTGACCTACGAGCAGTACTTC; cdr3_aa: CASSQDRTLTYEQYF
clone_size: .; j_call: TRBJ2-7; d_call: .; v_call: TRBV4-2; cdr3_nt: TGTGCCAGCAGCCAAGATGCGCCGACACACTACGAGCAGTACTTC; cdr3_aa: CASSQDAPTHYEQYF
clone_size: .; j_call: TRBJ2-7; d_call: TRBD1; v_call: TRBV28; cdr3_nt: TGTGCCAGCACACCCGTCGTCATTCGGACAGGGGGATCCTACGAGCAGTACTTC; cdr3_aa: CASTPVVIRTGGSYEQYF
clone_size: .; j_call: TRBJ2-1; d_call: .; v_call: TRBV15; cdr3_nt: TGTGCCACCAGCAGGGGGTGGGCGGGAAGTAGCTCCTACAATGAGCAGTTCTTC; cdr3_aa: CATSRGWAGSSSYNEQFF
clone_size: .; j_call: TRBJ1-2; d_call: .; v_call: TRBV19; cdr3_nt: TGTGCCACCTCTAACTATGGCTACACCTTC; cdr3_aa: CATSNYGYTF
clone_size: .; j_call: TRBJ1-2; d_call: TRBD1; v_call: TRBV6-5; cdr3_nt: TGTGCCAGCAGGCGGACAGGAGGCTACACCTTC; cdr3_aa: CASRRTGGYTF
clone_size: .; j_call: TRBJ2-3; d_call: TRBD2; v_call: TRBV6-5; cdr3_nt: TGTGCCAGCAGCCAGCGGGAGAGCACAGATACGCAGTATTTT; cdr3_aa: CASSQRESTDTQYF
clone_size: .; j_call: TRBJ1-5; d_call: .; v_call: TRBV9; cdr3_nt: TGTGCCAGCAGCGTCGGGAGCGGGGACAATCAGCCCCAGCATTTT; cdr3_aa: CASSVGSGDNQPQHF
clone_size: .; j_call: TRBJ2-7; d_call: .; v_call: TRBV27; cdr3_nt: TGTGCCAGCCGAGGAGCGGATGTCTCCTACGAGCAGTACTTC; cdr3_aa: CASRGADVSYEQYF
clone_size: once; j_call: TRBJ2-7; d_call: TRBD1; v_call: TRBV27; cdr3_nt: TGTGCCAGCAGTACCGGGACAGTGAGCGAGCAGTACTTC; cdr3_aa: CASSTGTVSEQYF
clone_size: .; j_call: TRBJ2-7; d_call: TRBD1; v_call: TRBV5-1; cdr3_nt: TGCGCCAGCAGCCTAGGACAGGGAATCTCCTACGAGCAGTACTTC; cdr3_aa: CASSLGQGISYEQYF
clone_size: once; j_call: TRBJ1-1; d_call: TRBD1; v_call: TRBV6-1; cdr3_nt: TGTGCCAGCAGTGAAAGGGGGACAGGGGGACGCACTGAAGCTTTCTTT; cdr3_aa: CASSERGTGGRTEAFF
clone_size: .; j_call: TRBJ2-7; d_call: .; v_call: TRBV5-1; cdr3_nt: TGCGCCAGCAGCATATCAACAGGGTCCTACGAGCAGTACTTC; cdr3_aa: CASSISTGSYEQYF
clone_size: .; j_call: TRBJ1-2; d_call: .; v_call: TRBV5-4; cdr3_nt: TGTGCCAGCAGCCTGCAGGGGAACTACTATGGCTACACCTTC; cdr3_aa: CASSLQGNYYGYTF
clone_size: few; j_call: TRBJ1-4; d_call: .; v_call: TRBV5-4; cdr3_nt: TGTGCCAGCAGCATTGGACAGACCTTTAATGAAAAACTGTTTTTT; cdr3_aa: CASSIGQTFNEKLFF